Shown below are 20 T cell receptor beta chains from a single sample sequenced in a study of T-cell memory formation after mild COVID-19. TCRdb re-analysed the 5' RACE reads in MiXCR, keeping a single row per CDR3 protein. This table holds 45,000 to 50,000 distinct CDR3 sequences, approximately 6.6% found once. Sequenced sample: PBMCs or a T cell subset sorted from them (not recorded which). These receptors all come from a man in his late teens or twenties who had mild COVID-19 (a few samples of this study predate the infection). Cell type and time point are not known.

This clonotype has at least ten counts. This chain connects TRBV7-2 to TRBJ2-3; the D is unclear. Germline CDR1 and CDR2: SGHTA and FQGNSA. The CDR3 extends over 12 amino acids. Trimming shortened V by 6 bases and J by 6 bases, and 10 bases separated the two germline ends. The DNA for the CDR3 is TGTGCCAGCAGTCCATCCTTGGATACGCAGTATTTT. Translating it yields CASSPSLDTQYF.

This clonotype was seen only a few times. The V gene is TRBV20-1, the J gene TRBJ1-2; D gene ambiguous. The CDR3 extends over 15 amino acids. Trimming cost V 8 bases and J 4 bases, with 23 bases left between them. The germline V gene has CDR1 DFQATT and CDR2 SNEGSKA (reference sequence). The CDR3 protein is CSPPPWERNLYGYTF. The CDR3 region has the DNA TGCAGTCCGCCCCCCTGGGAAAGAAACCTCTATGGCTACACCTTC.

The chain employs TRBV12-3 or TRBV12-4 and TRBJ2-7; D possibly uses TRBD1 or TRBD2 (6 bases each). V was clipped by 5 bases and J by 0 bases, with 17 bases between them. This CDR3 has 16 residues. CDR3 DNA: TGTGCCAGCAGTCCTCGTTCGGGGGCCAGCTCCTACGAGCAGTACTTC. Translation: CASSPRSGASSYEQYF.

The chain employs TRBV7-2 and TRBJ2-3; no firm D call. The length of the CDR3 is 15 residues. Germline V CDR1 and CDR2: SGHTA, FQGNSA. The germline V and J ends were trimmed by 4 bases and 4 bases, with 15 bases remaining between them. The CDR3 protein is CASSSRRFGADTQYF. In nucleotides, the CDR3 is TGTGCCAGCAGCTCTAGACGGTTTGGCGCAGATACGCAGTATTTT. The whole variable domain, filled in from reference TRBV7-2 and TRBJ2-3, reads GAGVSQSPSNKVTEKGKDVELRCDPISGHTALYWYRQSLGQGLEFLIYFQGNSAPDKSGLPSDRFSAERTGGSVSTLTIQRTQQEDSAVYLCASSSRRFGADTQYFGPGTRLTVL.

This rearrangement joins TRBV6-4 to TRBJ2-7; 12 positions match TRBD2. Per the germline V gene, CDR1 is MRHNA and CDR2 is SNTAGT. The CDR3 contains 16 residues. The V segment lost 6 bases and the J segment 5 bases; nucleotides outside the gene matches: 11. Here the CDR3 reads CASRPNPLAGGHEQYF. The DNA of the CDR3 is TGTGCCAGCAGGCCAAATCCACTAGCGGGGGGTCACGAGCAGTACTTC.

The chain joins TRBV7-2 to TRBJ2-2; a weak D match, TRBD1 (5 bases). V was clipped by 2 bases and J by 6 bases, with 7 bases between them. The CDR3 spans 13 residues. Germline CDR1 and CDR2: SGHTA and FQGNSA. CDR3 sequence (DNA): TGTGCCAGCAGCTTAAGGGGTTCCGGGGAGCTGTTTTTT. Protein sequence: CASSLRGSGELFF.

This clonotype was seen ten or more times. The V gene is TRBV12-3 or TRBV12-4, the J gene TRBJ1-2; TRBD1 agrees at 7 bases. This CDR3 is built from 13 residues. V trimming: 7 bases; J trimming: 7 bases; junction bases outside the gene matches: 9. CDR3 nucleotide sequence: TGTGCCAGCACAGGGGGGTCCCGGGGTGGCTACACCTTC. Translated: CASTGGSRGGYTF.

The chain uses TRBV5-1 and TRBJ2-3, with 7 bases lining up with TRBD2. Germline loops: CDR1 SGHRS, CDR2 YFSETQ. This CDR3 spans 17 amino acids. After removal of 0 bases from V and 6 bases from J, the junction contained 13 bases not matched to a gene. The CDR3 reads CASSLAVRRGMSDTQYF. CDR3 DNA: TGCGCCAGCAGCTTGGCCGTAAGGCGGGGGATGTCGGATACGCAGTATTTT.

The V call is TRBV4-1, the J call TRBJ2-7; D possibly corresponds to TRBD1 (6 bases). CDR3 length equals 15 residues. Trimming removed 0 bases at V and 7 bases at J, with 16 bases between. The germline V gene encodes CDR1 MGHRA and CDR2 YSYEKL. The CDR3 is CASSQEGGRGGEQYV. Here the CDR3 DNA reads TGCGCCAGCAGCCAAGAGGGTGGCAGGGGTGGTGAGCAGTACGTC.

The J gene is TRBJ1-5, the V gene TRBV19, with 8 bases that match TRBD1. V trimming: 3 bases; J trimming: 7 bases; junction bases outside the gene matches: 8. Germline CDR1 LNHDA, CDR2 SQIVND (reference sequence). This CDR3 is 15 amino acids long. The CDR3 loop is CASSMSRGHGQPQHF. For the CDR3, the DNA is TGTGCCAGTAGTATGTCCAGGGGGCATGGGCAGCCCCAGCATTTT. Full variable domain (outside the CDR3, taken from reference TRBV19 and TRBJ1-5): DGGITQSPKYLFRKEGQNVTLSCEQNLNHDAMYWYRQDPGQGLRLIYYSQIVNDFQKGDIAEGYSVSREKKESFPLTVTSAQKNPTAFYLCASSMSRGHGQPQHFGDGTRLSIL.

This sequence joins TRBV6-6 and TRBJ1-1, with 10 bases aligning to TRBD1. Germline CDR1 and CDR2: MNHNY and SVGAGI (reference sequence). Unmatched junction bases numbered 10, after V lost 6 bases and J lost 3 bases. CDR3 length equals 16 residues. CDR3 protein: CASSLGQGSLDTEAFF. The CDR3 region has the DNA TGTGCCAGCAGCCTGGGACAGGGGAGTCTGGACACTGAAGCTTTCTTT.

This clonotype has only a few counts. The chain uses TRBV12-3 or TRBV12-4 and TRBJ2-4; 9 bases are a match to TRBD1. J lost 7 bases, V lost 9 bases, and 19 bases had no gene match. CDR3 length equals 17 residues. CDR3 DNA: TGTGCCAGTACAACCGGGACAGGGACTTCTTGGGGTAACATTCAGTACTTC. It yields the protein CASTTGTGTSWGNIQYF.

This clonotype was recorded a few times. The rearrangement joins TRBV7-6 to TRBJ1-1; D gene unclear. Trimming stripped 5 bases from V and 1 base from J, with 8 bases between. The CDR3 contains 13 residues. CDR1 and CDR2 from the germline V gene are SGHVS and FNYEAQ. CDR3 in amino acids: CASSREQNTEAFF. The CDR3 DNA follows: TGTGCCAGCAGCCGGGAACAGAACACTGAAGCTTTCTTT.

This clonotype was counted ten times or more. The chain links TRBV5-6 to TRBJ2-6, with unresolved D. V lost 5 bases, J lost 3 bases, and 9 bases lay in between. Germline V gene sequence: CDR1 SGHDT, CDR2 YYEEEE. This CDR3 is built from 14 residues. The CDR3 here is CASRRTGGANVLTF. The CDR3 DNA reads as TGTGCCAGCAGACGAACTGGTGGGGCCAACGTCCTGACTTTC.

This clonotype was seen only a few times. The J gene is TRBJ2-1, the V gene TRBV7-9, with D perhaps being TRBD1 or TRBD2 (7 bases each). V was pared by 5 bases and J by 6 bases, with 17 bases between. Germline CDR1 is SEHNR and CDR2 is FQNEAQ (reference sequence). This CDR3 spans 15 amino acids. The CDR3: CASSQGTAGSNEQFF. The CDR3 region has the DNA TGTGCCAGCAGCCAGGGGACAGCGGGGAGCAATGAGCAGTTCTTC.

A few counts support this clonotype. The chain's CDR3 is CASSQRQAGTQHF. The CDR3 DNA reads as TGTGCCAGCAGCCAACGGCAGGCAGGGACCCAGCATTTT. The rearrangement links TRBV7-2 to TRBJ1-5, with D perhaps matching TRBD1 (5 bases). The CDR3 is 13 amino acids. CDR1 SGHTA and CDR2 FQGNSA come from the germline V gene. Trimming shortened V by 5 bases and J by 11 bases, and 16 bases separated the two germline ends.

There are a few counts of this clonotype. The chain employs TRBV20-1 and TRBJ2-2; 11 bases are a match to TRBD2. Germline V lookup: CDR1 DFQATT, CDR2 SNEGSKA (reference sequence). The CDR3 consists of 14 residues. Unmatched junction bases numbered 0, after V lost 6 bases and J lost 0 bases. The CDR3 region is CSAGLAANTGELFF. DNA for the CDR3: TGCAGTGCGGGACTAGCGGCGAACACCGGGGAGCTGTTTTTT.

This clonotype was recorded many times. The chain recombines TRBV9 with TRBJ2-5; D might be TRBD1 or TRBD2, each matching 5 bases. CDR1 and CDR2 from the germline V gene are SGDLS and YYNGEE. Trimming cost V 3 bases and J 1 base, with 7 bases left between them. This CDR3 has 13 residues. CDR3 residues: CASSGGTQETQYF. CDR3 sequence (DNA): TGTGCCAGCAGCGGGGGGACCCAAGAGACCCAGTACTTC.

This clonotype was recorded a few times. V usage is TRBV7-9 and J usage is TRBJ1-5; unclear D gene. V lost 2 bases, J lost 6 bases, and 8 bases lay in between. The CDR3 extends over 13 amino acids. Germline V lookup: CDR1 SEHNR, CDR2 FQNEAQ (reference sequence). CDR3 protein: CASSLSSSQPQHF. The CDR3 DNA reads TGTGCCAGCAGCTTATCTTCGTCTCAGCCCCAGCATTTT.

Ten or more counts support this clonotype. The genes are TRBV20-1 and TRBJ1-5, with TRBD1 identical over 8 bases. Germline lookup yields CDR1 DFQATT and CDR2 SNEGSKA (reference sequence). The trim removed 6 bases at V and 3 bases at J, leaving 4 bases unmatched. The CDR3 totals 13 residues. CDR3 residues: CSAKTGVNQPQHF. CDR3 DNA: TGCAGTGCAAAGACAGGGGTCAATCAGCCCCAGCATTTT.